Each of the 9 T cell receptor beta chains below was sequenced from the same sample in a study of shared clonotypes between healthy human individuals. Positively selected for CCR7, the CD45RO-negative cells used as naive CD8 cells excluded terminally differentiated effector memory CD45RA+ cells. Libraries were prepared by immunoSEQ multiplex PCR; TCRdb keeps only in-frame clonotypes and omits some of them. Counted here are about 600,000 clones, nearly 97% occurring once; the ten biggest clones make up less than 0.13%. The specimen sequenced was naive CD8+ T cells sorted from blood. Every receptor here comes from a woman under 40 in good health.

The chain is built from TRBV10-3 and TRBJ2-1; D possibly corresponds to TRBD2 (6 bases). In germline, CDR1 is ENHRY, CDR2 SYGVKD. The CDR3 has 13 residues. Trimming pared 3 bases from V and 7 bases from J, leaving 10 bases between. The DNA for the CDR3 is TGTGCCATCAGTGACCCGACTAGGAATGAGCAGTTCTTC. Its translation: CAISDPTRNEQFF.

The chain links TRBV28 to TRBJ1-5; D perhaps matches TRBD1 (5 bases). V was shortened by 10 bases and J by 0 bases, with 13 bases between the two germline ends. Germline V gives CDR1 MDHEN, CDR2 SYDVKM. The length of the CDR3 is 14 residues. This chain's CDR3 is CATDTGHSNQPQHF. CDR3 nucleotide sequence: TGTGCCACCGATACAGGACATAGCAATCAGCCCCAGCATTTT.

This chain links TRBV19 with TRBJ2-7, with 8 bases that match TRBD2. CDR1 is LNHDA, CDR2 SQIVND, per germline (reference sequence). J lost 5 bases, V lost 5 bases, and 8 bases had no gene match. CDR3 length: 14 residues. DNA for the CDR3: TGTGCCAGTAGTCATCCGACTAGCGCAAACGAGCAGTACTTC. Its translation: CASSHPTSANEQYF. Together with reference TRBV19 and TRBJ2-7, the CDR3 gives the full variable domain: DGGITQSPKYLFRKEGQNVTLSCEQNLNHDAMYWYRQDPGQGLRLIYYSQIVNDFQKGDIAEGYSVSREKKESFPLTVTSAQKNPTAFYLCASSHPTSANEQYFGPGTRLTVT.

The CDR3 DNA reads as TGCGCCAGCAGCTTGGAGGTCGACTTCTATGGCTACACCTTC. It specifies CASSLEVDFYGYTF. This chain connects TRBV5-1 to TRBJ1-2, with D unclear. V dropped 0 bases and J dropped 4 bases, with 10 bases sitting between them. The CDR3 is made up of 14 amino acids. CDR1 and CDR2 from the germline V gene are SGHRS and YFSETQ. Together with reference TRBV5-1 and TRBJ1-2, the CDR3 gives the full variable domain: KAGVTQTPRYLIKTRGQQVTLSCSPISGHRSVSWYQQTPGQGLQFLFEYFSETQRNKGNFPGRFSGRQFSNSRSEMNVSTLELGDSALYLCASSLEVDFYGYTFGSGTRLTVV.

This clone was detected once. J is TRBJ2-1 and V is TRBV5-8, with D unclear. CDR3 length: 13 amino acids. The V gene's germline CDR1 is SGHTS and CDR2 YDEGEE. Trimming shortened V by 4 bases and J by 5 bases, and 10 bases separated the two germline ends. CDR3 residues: CASSQGPNNEQFF. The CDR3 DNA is TGTGCCAGCAGCCAAGGACCAAACAATGAGCAGTTCTTC.

In nucleotides, the CDR3 is TGTGCCAGCAGTCCGAGGATTTATAGCAATCAGCCCCAGCATTTT. It encodes CASSPRIYSNQPQHF. V and J are TRBV6-5 and TRBJ1-5, with D unresolved. The CDR3 is 15 amino acids. Between the trimmed V and J ends, which lost 5 bases and 0 bases, there was a span of 11 bases. CDR1 is MNHEY and CDR2 is SVGAGI in the germline V gene.

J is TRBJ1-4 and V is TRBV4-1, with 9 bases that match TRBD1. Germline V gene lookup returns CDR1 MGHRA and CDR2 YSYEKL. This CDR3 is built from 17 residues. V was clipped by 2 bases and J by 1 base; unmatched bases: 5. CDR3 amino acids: CASSQKPGQGTNEKLFF. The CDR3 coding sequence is TGCGCCAGCAGCCAAAAACCGGGACAGGGAACTAATGAAAAACTGTTTTTT.

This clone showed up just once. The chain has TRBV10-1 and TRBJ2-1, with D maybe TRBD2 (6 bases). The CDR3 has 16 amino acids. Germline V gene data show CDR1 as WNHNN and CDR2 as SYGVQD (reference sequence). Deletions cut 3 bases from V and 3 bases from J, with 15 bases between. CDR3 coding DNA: TGCGCCAGCAGTGATGAGGGGACTCCTCTCTACAATGAGCAGTTCTTC. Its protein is CASSDEGTPLYNEQFF.

CDR3 in amino acids: CASAVDDLLADEQYF. DNA for the CDR3: TGTGCCAGTGCTGTTGACGACCTCTTGGCTGACGAGCAGTACTTC. This chain joins TRBV2 and TRBJ2-7; D gene unclear. Per germline, CDR1 SNHLY and CDR2 FYNNEI. The CDR3 consists of 15 residues. With 9 bases removed from V and 5 bases from J, the gap between germline ends came to 23 bases.